The rows below give T cell receptor beta chains drawn from one sample of a study of blood T cell repertoires in COVID-19. TCRdb's copy holds only in-frame clones and misses some; the assay was immunoSEQ multiplex PCR. Among some 120,000 clones listed, just under 85% were seen once. Source material: peripheral blood. The source of these receptors is a woman in her forties or fifties with acute or convalescent COVID-19. CDR3s include the opening cysteine and the closing phenylalanine or tryptophan. The D gene is left open where the match is weak. Size tells how often a clone was seen (once, few, many) or the class of an expanded clone, and some rows leave it out.

D gene	J gene	clone size	V gene	CDR3 DNA	CDR3 protein
.	TRBJ2-1	.	TRBV9	TGTGCCAGCAGCGTAGGGTCTCTGGGGCACAATGAGCAGTTCTTC	CASSVGSLGHNEQFF
TRBD1	TRBJ1-1	.	TRBV5-1	TGCGCCAGCAGCTCGGGACAGGGTAAGATCCGTGCTGAAGCTTTCTTT	CASSSGQGKIRAEAFF
TRBD1	TRBJ1-1	.	TRBV27	TGTGCCAGCAGTCCACAGGGGGCGATCTCTGAAGCTTTCTTT	CASSPQGAISEAFF
.	TRBJ2-2	.	TRBV19	TGTGCCAGTACGTGGAGATTCCCCGGGGAGCTGTTTTTT	CASTWRFPGELFF
.	TRBJ1-4	.	TRBV7-8	TGTGCCAGCACCGATAACTCCGGAGAGCTTAATGAAAAACTGTTTTTT	CASTDNSGELNEKLFF
TRBD1	TRBJ1-1	.	TRBV30	TGTGCCTGGAGTGTTGGACAGGGGAGTTCTGAAGCTTTCTTT	CAWSVGQGSSEAFF
.	TRBJ2-2	few	TRBV3-1/TRBV3-2	TGTGCCAGCAGCCAAGAGATTCAAGTGACGGGGAAGGTCACCGGGGAGCTGTTTTTT	CASSQEIQVTGKVTGELFF
TRBD1	TRBJ2-1	few	TRBV5-1	TGCGCCAGCAGCTTGGAACAGGGGGCGCGCGATGAGCAGTTCTTC	CASSLEQGARDEQFF
TRBD1	TRBJ2-7	.	TRBV5-1	TGCGCCAGCAGCTTGGGGACAGGGTCAACCTACGAGCAGTACTTC	CASSLGTGSTYEQYF
.	TRBJ1-4	.	TRBV6-1	TGTGCCAGCAGTGAAGCAAGAGGAGAAAAACTGTTTTTT	CASSEARGEKLFF
TRBD1	TRBJ1-1	.	TRBV30	TGTGCCTGGAGCGGACAGGCCCCTGAAGCTTTCTTT	CAWSGQAPEAFF
TRBD1	TRBJ1-5	.	TRBV6-6	TGTGCCAGCAGCGCTACAGGGGGCGGGCAGCCCCAGCATTTT	CASSATGGGQPQHF
.	TRBJ2-3	.	TRBV2	TGTGCCAGCAGTGAGAGGACAGAACCCACAGATACGCAGTATTTT	CASSERTEPTDTQYF
TRBD2	TRBJ2-1	.	TRBV6-5	TGTGCCAGCCCCGGGGATGGGACTAGCGGAAATGAGCAGTTCTTC	CASPGDGTSGNEQFF
.	TRBJ1-1	.	TRBV4-1	TGCGCCAGCAGCCAAGGGCACAGCTTGAACACTGAAGCTTTCTTT	CASSQGHSLNTEAFF
TRBD1	TRBJ1-2	.	TRBV4-1	TGCGCCAGCAGCCAAGAGAGGACAGGGCCGGGTGGCTACACCTTC	CASSQERTGPGGYTF
TRBD1	TRBJ1-6	.	TRBV5-1	TGCGCCAGCAGCTTAACCCCGGGACAGGGTAGGAATTCACCCCTCCACTTT	CASSLTPGQGRNSPLHF
TRBD1	TRBJ1-6	.	TRBV9	TGTGCCAGCAGCGCCGAGACAGGGGGCTTGAGAACGGCAAATTCACCCCTCCACTTT	CASSAETGGLRTANSPLHF
.	TRBJ1-5	.	TRBV19	TGTGCCAGTAGACCCCTCGGTATCCAAGATCAGCCCCAGCATTTT	CASRPLGIQDQPQHF
.	TRBJ1-1	.	TRBV30	TGTGCCTGGATCAGGACGGGGAGGACTGAAGCTTTCTTT	CAWIRTGRTEAFF
.	TRBJ2-1	.	TRBV6-6	TGTGCCAGCAGTTACTCCGGACTCTTTAATGAGCAGTTCTTC	CASSYSGLFNEQFF
.	TRBJ1-5	.	TRBV19	TGTGCCAGTAGTATAAATTTGGGAGCCGTAGGCAATCAGCCCCAGCATTTT	CASSINLGAVGNQPQHF
.	TRBJ1-5	.	TRBV5-5	TGTGCCAGCAGCTTGGGAGAGCATAGCAATCAGCCCCAGCATTTT	CASSLGEHSNQPQHF
.	TRBJ1-1	once	TRBV11-2	TGTGCCAGCAGCTTATCTCCCCTAAGTAACACTGAAGCTTTCTTT	CASSLSPLSNTEAFF
.	TRBJ1-3	.	TRBV10-1	TGCGCCAGCAGTGAGGACAGTAGCTCTGGAAACACCATATATTTT	CASSEDSSSGNTIYF
TRBD2	TRBJ2-1	.	TRBV11-3	TGTGCCAGCAGGCTGGGGACTAGCTGGGAGTTGGATGAGCAGTTCTTC	CASRLGTSWELDEQFF
TRBD2	TRBJ2-3	many	TRBV19	TGTGCCAGTAGTATTACTAGCGGGGGGGAAACAGATACGCAGTATTTT	CASSITSGGETDTQYF
TRBD2	TRBJ2-1	.	TRBV9	TGTGCCAGCAGCGTTACTAGCGGAACAAGCTCCTACAATGAGCAGTTCTTC	CASSVTSGTSSYNEQFF
TRBD2	TRBJ2-3	.	TRBV2	TGTGCCAGCGGTAGCGGGGGGACTAGCACAGATACGCAGTATTTT	CASGSGGTSTDTQYF
.	TRBJ2-3	.	TRBV27	TGTGCCAGCAGTTCACCCCACGGGGGGCCAACCCATTTT	CASSSPHGGPTHF
.	TRBJ1-5	.	TRBV5-4	TGTGCCAGCAGCGACAGATTTTTTAGCAATCAGCCCCAGCATTTT	CASSDRFFSNQPQHF
.	TRBJ1-2	.	TRBV28	TGTGCCAGCAGTTTAGGGGCCGGAATGTATGGCTACACCTTC	CASSLGAGMYGYTF